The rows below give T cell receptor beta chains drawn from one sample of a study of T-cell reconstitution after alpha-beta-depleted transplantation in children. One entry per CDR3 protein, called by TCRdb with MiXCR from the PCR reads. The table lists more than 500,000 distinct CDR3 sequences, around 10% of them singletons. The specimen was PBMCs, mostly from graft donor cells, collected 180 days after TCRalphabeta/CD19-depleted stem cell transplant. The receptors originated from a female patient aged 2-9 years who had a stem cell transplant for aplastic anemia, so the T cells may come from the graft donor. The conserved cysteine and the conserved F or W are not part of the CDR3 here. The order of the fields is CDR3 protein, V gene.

ASSFSGTGQETQY	TRBV5-1
ATGQANNQPQH	TRBV24-1
ATMAVGGGSYNEQF	TRBV24-1
ASSSPFRPEETQY	TRBV12-3/TRBV12-4
ASSLVYNRPYGYT	TRBV7-9
ASSLQGQWGNTEAF	TRBV5-4
ASTRQGRPDTQY	TRBV28
ASSLKGSTGELF	TRBV7-2
ASSQARDRPTDTQY	TRBV4-3
ASSLEPKTQY	TRBV12-3/TRBV12-4
ASSLVEGAEAF	TRBV5-1
ASSMTSGRGADTQY	TRBV7-2
ASSPGRATGELF	TRBV18
ASSYKGVAEGFYNEQF	TRBV6-5
ASSYSSTGRFSNQPQH	TRBV6-2/TRBV6-3
ASSGEREQGETQY	TRBV28
ASSRTRAGTDTQY	TRBV25-1
ASSQRAGGTQY	TRBV3-1
ASNRDRGTDTQY	TRBV6-2/TRBV6-3
ASSPGQGYNEQF	TRBV28
ASSAGLTNTGELF	TRBV9
ASSSGTIQETQY	TRBV7-8